The present entry profiles one T cell receptor (beta chain) with its context. Antigen unknown. The entry originates in a study of early stage breast cancer tumors. Study-level information: Samples were sequenced at about 9.7-fold average coverage.

Whole-study findings and limits: Tumor and normal breast were distinguished via blood comparison in most of the 16 patients. Commonly generated sequences made up most enriched TCRB sequences shared between patients.

The V and J ends lost 0 bases and 3 bases, in that order; junction bases with no gene match: 3. CDR3 length equals 16 residues. From germline, CDR1 is LGHNA and CDR2 YNFKEQ. Each sample had two DNA replicates, 0.5 ug blood or roughly 1.4 ug tissue. Sequenced by immunoSEQ multiplex PCR; TCRdb stores in-frame clones only, minus some. The table includes 32,000 or so clones, 72% detected once. This TCR derives from a person aged 50-59 years with breast cancer. The sequenced sample consisted of blood. The chain has TRBV4-2 and TRBJ2-7, with TRBD2 identical over 12 bases. The CDR3 loop reads CASSQDQTSGSYEQYF. In DNA form, the CDR3 reads TGTGCCAGCAGCCAAGATCAGACTAGCGGGAGCTACGAGCAGTACTTC.